Shown below are 14 T cell receptor beta chains from a single sample sequenced in a study of T-cell memory formation after mild COVID-19. TCRdb passed the 5' RACE reads through MiXCR, listing each CDR3 protein once. This repertoire shows 300,000 to 400,000 distinct CDR3 sequences, roughly 13% found once; its top ten account for 20% to 25%. The sequencing input was PBMCs or a T cell subset sorted from them (not recorded which). Receptor source: a man younger than 30 who had mild COVID-19 (a few samples of this study predate the infection). Cell type and time point are not known.

The chain joins TRBV24-1 to TRBJ2-5; the D call may be TRBD1 or TRBD2 (6 bases each). The CDR3 has 15 residues. The V gene lost 4 bases and the J gene lost 1 base, with 12 bases spanning the gap. In germline, CDR1 is KGHDR, CDR2 SFDVKD. The CDR3 DNA is TGTGCCACCAGTGACCCCGGGGGCCCCCAAGAGACCCAGTACTTC. Amino acid sequence: CATSDPGGPQETQYF.

The chain joins TRBV3-1 to TRBJ1-3, with D perhaps TRBD1 (6 bases). The CDR3 is 16 amino acids. The V and J ends lost 2 bases and 0 bases respectively, with 11 bases between them. From germline, CDR1 is LGHDT and CDR2 YNNKEL (reference sequence). CDR3 in DNA: TGTGCCAGCAGCCAACGACAGGCCCACTCTGGAAACACCATATATTTT. Amino acid sequence: CASSQRQAHSGNTIYF.

The chain uses TRBV4-1 and TRBJ1-1; perhaps TRBD1 as D (5 bases). V lost 1 base to trimming and J lost 4 bases, with 10 bases between them. The CDR3 runs to 14 residues. The germline V gene encodes CDR1 MGHRA and CDR2 YSYEKL. As DNA, the CDR3 is TGCGCCAGCAGCCAAGCGGGGCGCGGCACTGAAGCTTTCTTT. Residues: CASSQAGRGTEAFF.

The genes are TRBV6-5 and TRBJ1-2, with D possibly TRBD1 on 5 matching bases. This CDR3 has 15 residues. Germline values: CDR1 MNHEY, CDR2 SVGAGI. The V and J ends lost 5 bases and 5 bases respectively, with 18 bases between them. DNA of the CDR3: TGTGCCAGCAGTCGCGACAGCTCTCCACAGTATGGCTACACCTTC. Protein: CASSRDSSPQYGYTF.

This clonotype has more than one count but fewer than ten. The V call is TRBV20-1, the J call TRBJ1-1; tentatively, D is TRBD1 (6 bases). Germline V gene data show CDR1 as DFQATT and CDR2 as SNEGSKA (reference sequence). The V end lost 4 bases, the J end lost 0 bases, and 15 bases lay between the germline ends. There are 15 residues in the CDR3. The CDR3 sequence is CSAKKGGAMNTEAFF. The CDR3 coding sequence is TGCAGTGCTAAGAAAGGGGGAGCCATGAACACTGAAGCTTTCTTT.

A few counts support this clonotype. The chain combines TRBV5-1 with TRBJ1-1; 7 bases fit TRBD1. The CDR3 sequence is 15 residues long. V was clipped by 0 bases and J by 4 bases; unmatched bases: 6. Germline values: CDR1 SGHRS, CDR2 YFSETQ. DNA of the CDR3: TGCGCCAGCAGCTTGGGGGACAGAGAATCCACTGAAGCTTTCTTT. It specifies CASSLGDRESTEAFF.

This chain joins TRBV10-3 and TRBJ2-7; D gene uncertain. The length of the CDR3 is 13 residues. Germline V gene lookup returns CDR1 ENHRY and CDR2 SYGVKD. Trimming stripped 7 bases from V and 4 bases from J, with 14 bases between. CDR3 sequence reads: CAINNRPSYEQYF. Here the CDR3 DNA reads TGTGCCATCAACAACCGGCCCTCGTACGAGCAGTACTTC.

The chain links TRBV12-3 or TRBV12-4 to TRBJ1-6; D may be TRBD1 (5 bases). V dropped 4 bases and J dropped 7 bases, with 8 bases sitting between them. The CDR3 spans 13 residues. The CDR3 reads CASSWGPNSPLHF. DNA of the CDR3: TGTGCCAGCAGTTGGGGACCGAATTCACCCCTCCACTTT.

A few counts support this clonotype. The genes are TRBV29-1 and TRBJ2-5; 8 bases are shared with TRBD1. Looked up from germline, CDR1 is SQVTM and CDR2 is ANQGSEA. The CDR3 loop spans 12 amino acids. CDR3 residues: CSGTGGIEVQYF. The DNA for the CDR3 is TGCAGTGGCACAGGGGGAATTGAGGTCCAGTACTTC.

This clonotype was detected only a few times. The chain uses TRBV12-3 or TRBV12-4 and TRBJ1-2; 7 bases are shared with TRBD1. The length of the CDR3 is 13 residues. V lost 6 bases to trimming and J lost 6 bases; unmatched junction nucleotides: 7. Written as DNA, the CDR3 is TGTGCCAGCAGCCTCCGGGACAGACATGGCTACACCTTC. Its protein is CASSLRDRHGYTF.

This clonotype was seen a handful of times. The chain uses TRBV27 and TRBJ2-1; 7 nucleotides line up with TRBD1. The CDR3 runs to 15 residues. V was clipped by 5 bases and J by 4 bases; unmatched bases: 8. The V gene's germline CDR1 is MNHEY and CDR2 SMNVEV (reference sequence). CDR3 in amino acids: CASSPSGQPYNEQFF. CDR3 in DNA: TGTGCCAGCAGTCCTTCGGGACAGCCATACAATGAGCAGTTCTTC.

There are a few counts of this clonotype. The chain carries TRBV9 and TRBJ2-2; the match to TRBD2 covers 8 bases. This CDR3 spans 15 amino acids. V lost 5 bases, J lost 0 bases, and 3 bases stayed unmatched. Germline CDR1 is SGDLS and CDR2 is YYNGEE. The CDR3 spells CASSGGGTNTGELFF. CDR3 sequence (DNA): TGTGCCAGCAGTGGCGGGGGGACGAACACCGGGGAGCTGTTTTTT. The whole variable domain, remainder taken from reference TRBV9 and TRBJ2-2, is DSGVTQTPKHLITATGQRVTLRCSPRSGDLSVYWYQQSLDQGLQFLIQYYNGEERAKGNILERFSAQQFPDLHSELNLSSLELGDSALYFCASSGGGTNTGELFFGEGSRLTVL.

The chain combines TRBV27 with TRBJ2-7; D is unclear. From germline, CDR1 is MNHEY and CDR2 SMNVEV (reference sequence). There are 13 residues in the CDR3. With 5 bases removed from V and 4 bases from J, the gap between germline ends came to 12 bases. CDR3 sequence (DNA): TGTGCCAGCAGTATCGGGCCCCTATACGAGCAGTACGTC. It specifies CASSIGPLYEQYV.

V gene TRBV5-5 combines with J gene TRBJ2-5; the D gene is possibly TRBD1 (5 bases). Germline V gene data show CDR1 as SGHKS and CDR2 as YYEKEE (reference sequence). V was clipped by 0 bases and J by 5 bases, with 14 bases between them. The CDR3 runs to 15 residues. CDR3 bases: TGTGCCAGCAGCTTGGGTGGGGCGACCAGGGAGACCCAGTACTTC. It is translated as CASSLGGATRETQYF.